The 22 T cell receptor beta chains presented below share a single source sample, sequenced in a study of neurological immune-mediated disorders. TCRdb analysed the 5' RACE reads with MiXCR anew, one entry per CDR3 protein. In the table there are tens of thousands of distinct CDR3 sequences, roughly 5% of which are singletons. The sequenced sample was PBMCs. The receptor set was obtained from a man aged 18 to 30 with multiple sclerosis.

This clonotype was seen many times. The chain joins TRBV3-1 to TRBJ2-7; TRBD2 matches at 8 bases. V was pared by 0 bases and J by 7 bases, with 8 bases of the junction left unmatched. The CDR3 runs to 15 residues. The germline V gene encodes CDR1 LGHDT and CDR2 YNNKEL (reference sequence). The CDR3 here is CASSQEFGGALEQYF. For the CDR3, the DNA is TGTGCCAGCAGCCAAGAGTTCGGGGGGGCTCTTGAGCAGTACTTC.

This clonotype was seen at least ten times. The chain recombines TRBV12-3 or TRBV12-4 with TRBJ2-1; weak D call: TRBD2 (5 bases). CDR3 length equals 15 residues. The germline V and J ends were trimmed by 6 bases and 6 bases, with 18 bases remaining between them. The CDR3 is CASSDRALAVNEQFF. The DNA of the CDR3 is TGTGCCAGCAGCGACCGGGCCCTAGCCGTCAATGAGCAGTTCTTC.

Many counts were recorded for this clonotype. The rearrangement links TRBV5-1 to TRBJ1-1, with D unclear. Germline V gene data show CDR1 as SGHRS and CDR2 as YFSETQ. Trimming pared 0 bases from V and 2 bases from J, leaving 5 bases between. The CDR3 is made up of 13 amino acids. The CDR3 DNA sequence: TGCGCCAGCAGCTTGGACAGTAACACTGAAGCTTTCTTT. Residues: CASSLDSNTEAFF.

V usage is TRBV27 and J usage is TRBJ2-7; 9 bases are a match to TRBD1. Germline V gene sequence: CDR1 MNHEY, CDR2 SMNVEV (reference sequence). V lost 8 bases, J lost 5 bases, and 16 bases stayed unmatched. The CDR3 consists of 16 residues. The CDR3 here is CASHPGTGYGRHEQYF. DNA for the CDR3: TGTGCCAGCCACCCCGGGACAGGGTATGGGCGGCACGAGCAGTACTTC.

This clonotype has a count of ten or more. This chain links TRBV9 with TRBJ2-3; D assignment may be TRBD1 or TRBD2 (5 bases each). The length of the CDR3 is 13 residues. Germline-derived CDR1 and CDR2 are SGDLS and YYNGEE. V was cut by 10 bases and J by 4 bases, with 16 bases left in between. CDR3 bases: TGTGCCTCCACGGGGACCAACGCAGATACGCAGTATTTT. Its translation is CASTGTNADTQYF. Together with reference TRBV9 and TRBJ2-3, the CDR3 gives the full variable domain: DSGVTQTPKHLITATGQRVTLRCSPRSGDLSVYWYQQSLDQGLQFLIQYYNGEERAKGNILERFSAQQFPDLHSELNLSSLELGDSALYFCASTGTNADTQYFGPGTRLTVL.

At least ten counts were recorded for this clonotype. The J gene is TRBJ2-3, the V gene TRBV5-1; D call uncertain. CDR3 size: 14 residues. CDR1 is SGHRS, CDR2 YFSETQ, per germline. Trimming removed 3 bases at V and 0 bases at J, with 8 bases between. For the CDR3, the DNA is TGCGCCAGCAGCTCGCGACTCAGCACAGATACGCAGTATTTT. Amino acids: CASSSRLSTDTQYF.

This clonotype was seen at least ten times. This chain links TRBV29-1 with TRBJ2-1, with D perhaps assigned TRBD1 or TRBD2 (6 bases each). Germline values: CDR1 SQVTM, CDR2 ANQGSEA. This CDR3 region has 12 residues. The CDR3 protein is CTIGGPYNEQFF. The CDR3 bases are TGCACCATTGGGGGGCCTTACAATGAGCAGTTCTTC.

The chain links TRBV7-6 to TRBJ2-1; 10 bases match TRBD2. Germline lookup yields CDR1 SGHVS and CDR2 FNYEAQ. The V gene end was trimmed by 1 base and the J gene end by 10 bases; junction bases not matched to a gene: 10. CDR3 length: 16 amino acids. CDR3 coding DNA: TGTGCCAGCAGCTTAGACGCCCTAGCGGGGGAGGGGGAGCAGTTCTTC. Protein product: CASSLDALAGEGEQFF.

This clonotype appeared many times. The gene calls are TRBV16 and TRBJ2-7, with D possibly being TRBD1 (5 bases). The CDR3 runs to 14 residues. The germline V gene encodes CDR1 KGHSY and CDR2 FQNENV. Trimming shortened V by 1 base and J by 3 bases, and 10 bases separated the two germline ends. The CDR3 sequence is CASSQFQGVYEQYF. CDR3 sequence (DNA): TGTGCCAGCAGCCAATTCCAAGGGGTCTACGAGCAGTACTTC.

This clonotype was picked up many times. The CDR3 DNA follows: TGTGCCAGCCCGGCCAGGGGGGTTTGGACTGAAGCTTTCTTT. It codes for CASPARGVWTEAFF. The chain links TRBV28 to TRBJ1-1; 7 bases map to TRBD1. This CDR3 is 14 amino acids long. The J segment lost 5 bases and the V segment lost 8 bases, leaving 11 bases of the junction unmatched. CDR1 and CDR2 (germline): MDHEN, SYDVKM. The full variable domain, its missing parts supplied by reference TRBV28 and TRBJ1-1, is DVKVTQSSRYLVKRTGEKVFLECVQDMDHENMFWYRQDPGLGLRLIYFSYDVKMKEKGDIPEGYSVSREKKERFSLILESASTNQTSMYLCASPARGVWTEAFFGQGTRLTVV.

A few counts support this clonotype. V and J are TRBV20-1 and TRBJ1-1; no reliable D call. The CDR3 loop spans 11 amino acids. Trimming left V 4 bases short and J 3 bases short, with 6 bases between. Looked up from germline, CDR1 is DFQATT and CDR2 is SNEGSKA (reference sequence). The CDR3 coding sequence is TGCAGTGCTAAAGCGGACACTGAAGCTTTCTTT. This encodes CSAKADTEAFF.

This clonotype was seen repeatedly, ten times or more. This chain links TRBV20-1 with TRBJ1-1, with TRBD1 matching 7 bases. Trimming cost V 6 bases and J 1 base; bases outside gene matches: 5. The CDR3 is 13 amino acids. Germline V gene sequence: CDR1 DFQATT, CDR2 SNEGSKA (reference sequence). CDR3 DNA sequence: TGCAGTGCAGGGGACAGTCCGAACACTGAAGCTTTCTTT. Its protein product is CSAGDSPNTEAFF.

This clonotype has ten or more counts. This chain uses TRBV20-1 with TRBJ1-2, with TRBD1 matching over 7 bases. In germline, CDR1 is DFQATT, CDR2 SNEGSKA (reference sequence). V lost 6 bases and J lost 7; bases outside the gene matches: 11. The CDR3 runs to 13 residues. DNA of the CDR3: TGCAGTGCCCCCTCGGGGACAGTTGGTGGCTACACCTTC. Protein: CSAPSGTVGGYTF.

This clonotype has just a few counts. This is likely a read error, given that the CDR3 carries no conserved phenylalanine or tryptophan at its end. The DNA is left out, because the CDR3 cannot be placed on it with certainty; the CDR3 is given as TCRdb lists it. The V gene is TRBV6-6, the J gene TRBJ2-5; the D call in the table, TRBD2, was not verified against the DNA. CDR1 and CDR2 (germline): MNHNY, SVGAGI (reference sequence). From its first to its last residue, the CDR3 has 11 amino acids. The CDR3 region is CASRVGADFFI.

This clonotype has at least ten counts. The V gene is TRBV7-2, the J gene TRBJ2-7, with D possibly being TRBD2 (5 bases). This CDR3 is built from 12 residues. Trimming pared 1 base from V and 11 bases from J, leaving 12 bases between. From germline, CDR1 is SGHTA and CDR2 FQGNSA. CDR3 amino acids: CASSLVEGREYF. CDR3 DNA sequence: TGTGCCAGCAGCTTAGTCGAGGGTCGGGAGTACTTC.

The table lists this clonotype with many counts. The gene calls are TRBV5-1 and TRBJ2-1, with D hard to call. This CDR3 comprises 13 residues. Germline V lookup: CDR1 SGHRS, CDR2 YFSETQ. V was trimmed by 2 bases and J by 5 bases, leaving 8 bases between them. CDR3 sequence: CASSFPTDNEQFF. CDR3 bases: TGCGCCAGCAGCTTTCCCACGGACAATGAGCAGTTCTTC.

This clonotype was counted at least ten times. J is TRBJ2-1 and V is TRBV20-1; 8 nucleotides line up with TRBD1. The trim removed 5 bases at V and 5 bases at J, leaving 5 bases unmatched. Germline CDR1 reads DFQATT; CDR2 reads SNEGSKA (reference sequence). This CDR3 comprises 13 residues. The CDR3 DNA reads TGCAGTGCTCGGACAGGGTACGACAATGAGCAGTTCTTC. It codes for CSARTGYDNEQFF.

In its sample, this clonotype was seen many times. V and J are TRBV11-2 and TRBJ2-3; TRBD2 aligns across 12 bases. V dropped 9 bases and J dropped 7; count of bases not matched to a gene: 5. Germline V gene lookup returns CDR1 SGHAT and CDR2 FQNNGV. The CDR3 is 13 amino acids. CDR3 amino acids: CASRLAGAYTQYF. Here the CDR3 DNA reads TGTGCCAGTCGACTAGCGGGGGCCTATACGCAGTATTTT.

The sample holds many counts of this clonotype. The rearrangement joins TRBV20-1 to TRBJ2-3; 13 bases fit TRBD2. Trimming at V came to 6 bases and at J to 4 bases, leaving 7 bases not matched to a gene. The germline gives CDR1 DFQATT, CDR2 SNEGSKA (reference sequence). CDR3 length: 15 residues. CDR3 in DNA: TGCAGTGCAACGGGACTAGCGGGGATACCAGATACGCAGTATTTT. This sequence encodes CSATGLAGIPDTQYF.

Many counts were recorded for this clonotype. V usage is TRBV9 and J usage is TRBJ2-1; TRBD1 might be the D (6 bases). The germline V gene encodes CDR1 SGDLS and CDR2 YYNGEE. The ends were cut back, 0 bases at V and 7 bases at J, with 8 bases in the middle. The length of the CDR3 is 13 residues. For the CDR3, the DNA is TGTGCCAGCAGCGTAGTGGGACAAAATGAGCAGTTCTTC. Translation gives CASSVVGQNEQFF.

This clonotype occurred many times. The CDR3 DNA sequence: TGCAGTGCTAGAGACCCCGGGACAGCGGACACTGAAGCTTTCTTT. It is translated as CSARDPGTADTEAFF. The V gene is TRBV20-1, the J gene TRBJ1-1; 7 bases map to TRBD1. V lost 0 bases, J lost 3 bases, and 7 bases stayed unmatched. The germline V gene has CDR1 DFQATT and CDR2 SNEGSKA (reference sequence). CDR3 length: 15 residues.

This clonotype was picked up many times. The V and J genes are TRBV5-1 and TRBJ2-3, with a tentative D call TRBD1 (6 bases). V was pared by 5 bases and J by 0 bases, with 13 bases between. Germline V CDR1 and CDR2: SGHRS, YFSETQ. CDR3 size: 15 residues. The CDR3 here is CASRLTTGSTDTQYF. CDR3 coding DNA: TGCGCCAGCAGGTTGACTACAGGGAGCACAGATACGCAGTATTTT.